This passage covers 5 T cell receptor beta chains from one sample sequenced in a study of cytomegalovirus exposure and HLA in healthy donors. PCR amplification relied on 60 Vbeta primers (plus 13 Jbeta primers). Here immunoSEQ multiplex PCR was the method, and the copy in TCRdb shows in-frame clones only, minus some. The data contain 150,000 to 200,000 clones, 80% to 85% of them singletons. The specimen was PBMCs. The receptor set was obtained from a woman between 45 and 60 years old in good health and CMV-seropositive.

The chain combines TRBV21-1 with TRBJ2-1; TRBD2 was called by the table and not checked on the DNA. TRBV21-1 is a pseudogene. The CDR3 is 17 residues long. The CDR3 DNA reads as TGTGCCAGCAGCAAGGAAGGGCGGGTTAGCTCCTACAATGAGCAGTTCTTC. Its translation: CASSKEGRVSSYNEQFF.

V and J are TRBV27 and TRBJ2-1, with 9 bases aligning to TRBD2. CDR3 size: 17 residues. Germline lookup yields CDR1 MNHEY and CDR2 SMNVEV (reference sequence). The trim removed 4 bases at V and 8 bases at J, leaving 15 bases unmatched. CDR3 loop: CASSSPSSGGGAYEQFF. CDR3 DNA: TGTGCCAGCAGTTCACCCTCCAGCGGCGGGGGGGCCTATGAGCAGTTCTTC.

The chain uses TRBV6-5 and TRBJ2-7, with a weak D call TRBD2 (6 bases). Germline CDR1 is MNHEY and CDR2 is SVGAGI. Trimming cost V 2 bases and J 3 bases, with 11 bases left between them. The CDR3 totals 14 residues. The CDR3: CASSYGGLDYEQYF. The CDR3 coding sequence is TGTGCCAGCAGTTACGGGGGACTGGACTACGAGCAGTACTTC.

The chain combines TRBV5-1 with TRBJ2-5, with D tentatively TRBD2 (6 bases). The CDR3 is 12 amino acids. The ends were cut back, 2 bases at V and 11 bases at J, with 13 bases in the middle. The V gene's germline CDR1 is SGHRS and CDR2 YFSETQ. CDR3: CASSFSGYKQYF. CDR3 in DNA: TGCGCCAGCAGCTTCAGCGGGTACAAGCAGTACTTC.

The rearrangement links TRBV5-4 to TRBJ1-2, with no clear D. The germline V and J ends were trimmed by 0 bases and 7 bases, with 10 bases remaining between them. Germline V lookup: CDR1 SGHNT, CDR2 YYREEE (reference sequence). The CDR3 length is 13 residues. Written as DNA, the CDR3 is TGTGCCAGCAGCTTGGACGGGGTAACTGGCTACACCTTC. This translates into CASSLDGVTGYTF. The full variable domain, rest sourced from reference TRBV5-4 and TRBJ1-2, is ETGVTQSPTHLIKTRGQQVTLRCSSQSGHNTVSWYQQALGQGPQFIFQYYREEENGRGNFPPRFSGLQFPNYSSELNVNALELDDSALYLCASSLDGVTGYTFGSGTRLTVV.